This T cell receptor (beta chain) was sequenced for a study of T cell responses to AZD1222 COVID-19 vaccine. Whole-study results and caveats: Mapped onto spike, vaccine-associated CD4 TCRs spanned it and were dominant at 160-218 and 743-854. Among spike-specific TCRs, nearly half reportedly target unmutated variant regions. There were mostly white British donors and more females than males, and clonal diversity was possibly underestimated.

Of note for this clone: The antigen is unknown.

Germline CDR1 reads MNHNY; CDR2 reads SVGAGI (reference sequence). Trimming took off 6 bases at V and 1 base at J, with 7 bases between the two ends. The CDR3 is 12 amino acids. This table comes from immunoSEQ multiplex PCR, and its TCRdb copy is limited to in-frame clones, with some not included. The sample carries 150,000 to 200,000 clones, approximately 89% recorded once. This specimen was peripheral blood, taken 28 days after the second AZD1222 dose. The sequence came from an adult who received the AZD1222 COVID-19 vaccine. The chain has TRBV6-6 and TRBJ2-7; no firm D call. CDR3 loop: CASRDTSYEQYF. CDR3 nucleotides: TGTGCCAGCAGAGACACTTCCTACGAGCAGTACTTC.